This TCR beta chain is drawn from a study of cytotoxic CD8 clonotypes in ibrutinib-treated CLL. Study overall: Response was recorded as partial in some 24 patients and complete in 2; at median roughly 73 months, roughly 15 remained remitted and approximately twelve had progressed. With a range of 6 to 36, the median treatment time before response samples were taken was roughly 12 months. Study-wide results and caveats: Shared public clonotypes were rare, and on treatment they either got smaller or stayed the same. The study found clonality rose at ibrutinib response, then fell toward baseline at progression.

Of note for this clone: Its target is unknown.

Data came from immunoSEQ multiplex PCR; TCRdb stores just in-frame clones and leaves some out. The sample shows tens of thousands of clones, 56% of them seen only once. The length of the CDR3 is 11 residues. The germline V gene has CDR1 MNHEY and CDR2 SVGAGI. The ends were cut back, 8 bases at V and 6 bases at J, with 7 bases in the middle. This chain connects TRBV6-5 to TRBJ2-2; a possible D gene is TRBD2 (5 bases). This sequence originates from a human donor with chronic lymphocytic leukemia. Sequencing was performed on PBMCs, taken after 24 months of ibrutinib treatment. CDR3 nucleotide sequence: TGTGCCAGCTCGGAGGCCGGGGAGCTGTTTTTT. It codes for CASSEAGELFF.